This TCR beta chain was observed in a study of shared clonotypes between healthy human individuals. Whole-study context: Researchers assigned three CD4 naive, three CD4 memory, two CD8 naive and one CD8 memory plate to each donor. Study-wide findings and caveats: A few donors showed sharing of approximately 5% of naive CD4 clonotypes.

CDR3 length equals 15 residues. V was trimmed by 0 bases and J by 8 bases, leaving 13 bases between them. Germline V lookup: CDR1 MNHEY, CDR2 SMNVEV (reference sequence). Only in-frame clones appear in the TCRdb table, and some are missing; sequencing was by immunoSEQ multiplex PCR. The sample comprises some 2 million clones, around 95% of which are singletons, and 0.13% rests with the top ten. Note on this clone: The target antigen is unknown.

Material for sequencing was naive CD4+ T cells sorted from blood. Subset specified: CD45RA+ positively selected. The clonotype comes from a man younger than 30 in good health. This chain links TRBV27 with TRBJ1-4; D is unclear. The CDR3 DNA reads TGTGCCAGCAGTTTATCGTCGGGGTCTGGGGAAAAACTGTTTTTT. It yields the protein CASSLSSGSGEKLFF.